The 26 T cell receptor beta chains below come from one sample, sequenced in a study of regulatory T cells in long-lasting Graves disease. Construction of the TCR beta libraries employed iRepertoire HTBI primers in conjunction with Arm-PCR of CDR3 regions. TCRdb reprocessed the multiplex PCR reads with MiXCR, giving one entry per CDR3 protein. The sample records approximately 540,000 distinct CDR3 sequences, 12% being singletons. Time point given: newly diagnosed GD, antithyroid drugs for less than 3 months. Making the TCR library involved RNA that had been extracted from PBMCs. These same records also appear under a second study, on T cells in Graves' hyperthyroidism and ophthalmopathy.

The source was peripheral blood mononuclear cells (PBMCs), collected at new diagnosis, from a patient treated with antithyroid drugs. The receptors were sampled from a woman in her 30s with Graves disease.

This clonotype was counted many times. V gene TRBV10-3 combines with J gene TRBJ2-5; no reliable D call. The CDR3 runs 14 residues. Trimming shortened V by 2 bases and J by 2 bases, and 9 bases separated the two germline ends. Looked up from germline, CDR1 is ENHRY and CDR2 is SYGVKD. CDR3 residues: CAISEAATQETQYF. CDR3 nucleotide sequence: TGTGCCATCAGTGAGGCCGCGACGCAAGAGACCCAGTACTTC.

This clonotype was observed many times. CDR3 amino acids: CASSLLTGVRRNEQFF. The CDR3 DNA reads as TGTGCCAGCAGTTTATTGACGGGAGTCAGAAGGAATGAGCAGTTCTTC. This chain connects TRBV27 to TRBJ2-1; D might be TRBD2 (6 bases). Trimming pared 1 base from V and 7 bases from J, leaving 17 bases between. The CDR3 length is 16 residues. Germline CDR1 is MNHEY and CDR2 is SMNVEV (reference sequence).

This clonotype appeared a few times. A read error may be the cause here, since a much bigger clone is one base away. Likely a read error: the CDR3 ends without its conserved phenylalanine or tryptophan. The limits of the CDR3 on the DNA are not certain, so only TCRdb's listed CDR3 is given. The chain joins TRBV30 to TRBJ1-6; no check of the table's D call, TRBD1, against the DNA was made. The germline gives CDR1 GTSNPN, CDR2 SVGIG (reference sequence). The CDR3 is 14 residues long, counting both termini. CDR3: CAWGADHGHLLPAS.

This clonotype showed up many times. The chain is built from TRBV7-9 and TRBJ2-1; 10 bases line up with TRBD2. The germline V gene has CDR1 SEHNR and CDR2 FQNEAQ (reference sequence). CDR3 length: 18 residues. V shed 3 bases, J shed 3 bases, and the junction held 11 bases outside the gene matches. In nucleotides, the CDR3 is TGTGCCAGCAGCTTTGCGGTAGCTAGCGGGAGAGTCTACAATGAGCAGTTCTTC. Translation gives CASSFAVASGRVYNEQFF.

This clonotype was detected ten times or more. The gene calls are TRBV14 and TRBJ2-7; D may be TRBD2 (6 bases). V lost 4 bases to trimming and J lost 6 bases, with 10 bases between them. This CDR3 comprises 12 residues. Germline lookup yields CDR1 SGHDN and CDR2 FVKESK. The CDR3, as DNA: TGTGCCAGCAGCCGGGACTCCCGCGAGCAGTACTTC. Residues: CASSRDSREQYF. Filled out from reference TRBV14 and TRBJ2-7, the complete variable domain reads EAGVTQFPSHSVIEKGQTVTLRCDPISGHDNLYWYRRVMGKEIKFLLHFVKESKQDESGMPNNRFLAERTGGTYSTLKVQPAELEDSGVYFCASSRDSREQYFGPGTRLTVT.

The gene calls are TRBV29-1 and TRBJ1-2; D is unresolved. The CDR3 contains 13 residues. The germline CDR1 and CDR2 sequences are SQVTM and ANQGSEA. V was shortened by 0 bases and J by 4 bases, with 9 bases between the two germline ends. CDR3 region: CSVEEGSRYGYTF. The CDR3 DNA sequence: TGCAGCGTTGAAGAAGGCTCTCGCTATGGCTACACCTTC.

The table lists this clonotype with many counts. The J gene is TRBJ2-1, the V gene TRBV7-6; 8 bases agree with TRBD2. V shed 2 bases, J shed 2 bases, and the junction held 2 bases outside the gene matches. CDR1 SGHVS and CDR2 FNYEAQ come from the germline V gene. CDR3 length: 15 residues. This chain's CDR3 is CASSLYSGTYNEQFF. The DNA for the CDR3 is TGTGCCAGCAGCTTATATAGCGGGACCTACAATGAGCAGTTCTTC. The whole variable domain, remainder taken from reference TRBV7-6 and TRBJ2-1, is GAGVSQSPRYKVTKRGQDVALRCDPISGHVSLYWYRQALGQGPEFLTYFNYEAQQDKSGLPNDRFSAERPEGSISTLTIQRTEQRDSAMYRCASSLYSGTYNEQFFGPGTRLTVL.

This clonotype was observed a few times. The chain employs TRBV14 and TRBJ1-6, with D possibly TRBD1 on 5 matching bases. The V and J ends lost 2 bases and 7 bases respectively, with 15 bases between them. From germline, CDR1 is SGHDN and CDR2 FVKESK. This CDR3 is built from 16 residues. As DNA, the CDR3 is TGTGCCAGCAGCCAAACTAAGGGAAAGGGGAATTCACCCCTCCACTTT. It specifies CASSQTKGKGNSPLHF.

This clonotype occurred many times. The genes are TRBV20-1 and TRBJ2-1, with D perhaps matching TRBD2 (6 bases). Looked up from germline, CDR1 is DFQATT and CDR2 is SNEGSKA (reference sequence). CDR3 length: 11 residues. V gave up 5 bases and J gave up 10 bases, with 12 bases separating them. Written as DNA, the CDR3 is TGCAGTGCTGGGCGGGAACGGGAGCAGTTCTTC. It specifies CSAGREREQFF.

This clonotype was detected a few times. The chain uses TRBV19 and TRBJ2-7; D is perhaps TRBD1 or TRBD2 (5 bases each). With 4 bases removed from V and 3 bases from J, the gap between germline ends came to 13 bases. This CDR3 has 14 amino acids. Germline-derived CDR1 and CDR2 are LNHDA and SQIVND (reference sequence). CDR3 residues: CASSNSGTDYEQYF. The CDR3 bases are TGTGCCAGTAGTAACTCCGGGACGGACTACGAGCAGTACTTC.

The V call is TRBV5-1, the J call TRBJ1-2; TRBD1 aligns across 8 bases. The CDR3 contains 14 residues. Germline V gene data show CDR1 as SGHRS and CDR2 as YFSETQ. Germline trimming cut 4 bases from V and 4 bases from J; bases unmatched to any gene: 6. For the CDR3, the DNA is TGCGCCAGCAGCCCCATCGACAGGGGCTATGGCTACACCTTC. Its protein is CASSPIDRGYGYTF. Using reference TRBV5-1 and TRBJ1-2 for the parts outside the CDR3, the full variable domain is KAGVTQTPRYLIKTRGQQVTLSCSPISGHRSVSWYQQTPGQGLQFLFEYFSETQRNKGNFPGRFSGRQFSNSRSEMNVSTLELGDSALYLCASSPIDRGYGYTFGSGTRLTVV.

There are many counts of this clonotype. V gene TRBV2 combines with J gene TRBJ2-7, with D possibly being TRBD1 (5 bases). The ends were cut back, 5 bases at V and 7 bases at J, with 6 bases in the middle. Germline CDR1 is SNHLY and CDR2 is FYNNEI. This CDR3 contains 10 residues. The DNA for the CDR3 is TGTGCCAGCAGTAGACAGGAGCAGTACTTC. This translates into CASSRQEQYF.

This clonotype was observed at least ten times. The chain recombines TRBV2 with TRBJ2-7, with D perhaps TRBD1 (5 bases). Germline CDR1 is SNHLY and CDR2 is FYNNEI. The V end lost 2 bases, the J end lost 2 bases, and 10 bases lay between the germline ends. The CDR3 spans 14 residues. The CDR3 reads CASSEYQGPYEQYF. The CDR3 DNA sequence: TGTGCCAGCAGTGAATACCAGGGCCCCTACGAGCAGTACTTC. Complete variable domain (other parts from reference TRBV2 and TRBJ2-7): EPEVTQTPSHQVTQMGQEVILRCVPISNHLYFYWYRQILGQKVEFLVSFYNNEISEKSEIFDDQFSVERPDGSNFTLKIRSTKLEDSAMYFCASSEYQGPYEQYFGPGTRLTVT.

This clonotype has a count of ten or more. For the CDR3, the DNA is TGTGCCAGCAGCTCATCACGAAATAATTCACCCCTCCACTTT. Residues: CASSSSRNNSPLHF. This rearrangement joins TRBV11-3 to TRBJ1-6; unclear D gene. V dropped 4 bases and J dropped 5 bases, with 9 bases sitting between them. The CDR3 is 14 residues long. Germline CDR1 and CDR2: SGHNT and YENEEA.

The chain is built from TRBV15 and TRBJ2-3, with D perhaps matching TRBD1 (5 bases). V shed 5 bases and J shed 4 bases, with 16 bases lying between them. This CDR3 spans 15 amino acids. Per germline, CDR1 LNHNV and CDR2 YYDKDF (reference sequence). The CDR3 loop reads CATSGDSWGSDTQYF. CDR3 in DNA: TGTGCCACCAGCGGCGACTCCTGGGGCTCAGATACGCAGTATTTT.

Ten or more counts support this clonotype. The chain has TRBV7-2 and TRBJ2-3; TRBD1 matches at 7 bases. The germline V gene has CDR1 SGHTA and CDR2 FQGNSA. V was clipped by 8 bases and J by 3 bases; unmatched bases: 8. This CDR3 has 14 amino acids. As DNA, the CDR3 is TGTGCCAGCGGCCGAGACAGGGTTACAGATACGCAGTATTTT. As protein: CASGRDRVTDTQYF.

This chain uses TRBV5-4 with TRBJ2-7, with D perhaps TRBD1 (6 bases). This CDR3 contains 17 residues. The germline gives CDR1 SGHNT, CDR2 YYREEE (reference sequence). Between the trimmed V and J ends, which lost 2 bases and 5 bases, there was a span of 23 bases. The chain's CDR3 is CASSLGGTQGLLDEQYF. As DNA, the CDR3 is TGTGCCAGCAGCTTAGGAGGTACACAGGGCCTGTTGGACGAGCAGTACTTC. Full variable domain (missing parts from reference TRBV5-4 and TRBJ2-7): ETGVTQSPTHLIKTRGQQVTLRCSSQSGHNTVSWYQQALGQGPQFIFQYYREEENGRGNFPPRFSGLQFPNYSSELNVNALELDDSALYLCASSLGGTQGLLDEQYFGPGTRLTVT.

This clonotype was picked up many times. The chain links TRBV20-1 to TRBJ2-5; the D is unclear. V lost 2 bases, J lost 2 bases, and 6 bases lay in between. Per the germline V gene, CDR1 is DFQATT and CDR2 is SNEGSKA (reference sequence). The CDR3 spans 12 residues. This chain's CDR3 is CSARSDQETQYF. CDR3 in DNA: TGCAGTGCTAGATCGGATCAAGAGACCCAGTACTTC.

This clonotype has at least ten counts. Compared with germline, one end of the junction differs, possibly owing to a read error. The V call is TRBV5-1, the J call TRBJ2-3, with D perhaps given as TRBD1 or TRBD2 (5 bases each). This CDR3 is built from 15 residues. Germline CDR1 SGHRS, CDR2 YFSETQ. This CDR3 is CASSLGRVGTDTQYF. In DNA form, the CDR3 reads TGTGCCAGCAGCTTGGGACGAGTGGGCACAGATACGCAGTATTTT.

The table lists this clonotype with many counts. This chain links TRBV19 with TRBJ1-5, with TRBD1 as a possible D gene (6 bases). The CDR3 length is 16 residues. Trimming cost V 3 bases and J 0 bases, with 12 bases left between them. Germline V gives CDR1 LNHDA, CDR2 SQIVND (reference sequence). Written as DNA, the CDR3 is TGTGCCAGTAGTATTGGGGGACATTTTAGCAATCAGCCCCAGCATTTT. Translated: CASSIGGHFSNQPQHF. Combining the CDR3 with reference TRBV19 and TRBJ1-5 gives the whole variable domain DGGITQSPKYLFRKEGQNVTLSCEQNLNHDAMYWYRQDPGQGLRLIYYSQIVNDFQKGDIAEGYSVSREKKESFPLTVTSAQKNPTAFYLCASSIGGHFSNQPQHFGDGTRLSIL.

This clonotype was detected ten times or more. V usage is TRBV19 and J usage is TRBJ1-3; TRBD1 might be the D (6 bases). There are 15 residues in the CDR3. The V gene's germline CDR1 is LNHDA and CDR2 SQIVND (reference sequence). V lost 9 bases, J lost 1 base, and 16 bases lay in between. The chain's CDR3 is CASNPTGLSGNTIYF. Written as DNA, the CDR3 is TGTGCCAGCAATCCCACAGGGCTATCTGGAAACACCATATATTTT.

This clonotype was counted many times. The J gene is TRBJ2-3, the V gene TRBV7-2; no firm D call. Germline CDR1 is SGHTA and CDR2 is FQGNSA. Trimming pared 3 bases from V and 6 bases from J, leaving 10 bases between. The length of the CDR3 is 13 residues. The CDR3 loop reads CASSLISRDTQYF. CDR3 coding DNA: TGTGCCAGCAGCTTGATATCTAGGGATACGCAGTATTTT.

The chain recombines TRBV10-3 with TRBJ1-4, with a possible D match to TRBD1 (5 bases). Between the trimmed V and J ends, which lost 3 bases and 2 bases, there was a span of 13 bases. The germline V gene has CDR1 ENHRY and CDR2 SYGVKD. The CDR3 is 16 amino acids. The CDR3: CAISDPGGETNEKLFF. The DNA for the CDR3 is TGTGCCATCAGTGACCCCGGGGGGGAGACTAATGAAAAACTGTTTTTT.

This clonotype appeared once. This chain links TRBV27 with TRBJ2-3, with 8 nucleotides matching TRBD2. The germline CDR1 and CDR2 sequences are MNHEY and SMNVEV (reference sequence). This CDR3 has 14 amino acids. Trimming cost V 2 bases and J 6 bases; bases outside gene matches: 4. The CDR3 sequence is CASSLGGRRDTQYF. Here the CDR3 DNA reads TGTGCCAGCAGTTTAGGCGGGAGGAGGGATACGCAGTATTTT.

Note on this clonotype: The likely explanation is a read error, given a far larger clone one base away. The rearrangement uses TRBV6-2 or TRBV6-3 and TRBJ2-2, with 8 bases fitting TRBD1. Germline trimming cut 6 bases from V and 6 bases from J; bases unmatched to any gene: 12. Germline values: CDR1 MNHEY, CDR2 SVGEGT. There are 16 residues in the CDR3. The CDR3 DNA reads TGTGCCAGCAGGATAACAGGGGGAGGAGGCGCCGGGGAGCTGTTTTTT. Protein: CASRITGGGGAGELFF.

This clonotype has a count of ten or more. The rearrangement links TRBV11-2 to TRBJ1-4; weak D call: TRBD1 (5 bases). V was clipped by 4 bases and J by 0 bases, with 12 bases between them. CDR1 and CDR2 (germline): SGHAT, FQNNGV. CDR3 length equals 16 residues. The CDR3 region has the DNA TGTGCCAGCAGCTCCCGACAGAGGTCAACTAATGAAAAACTGTTTTTT. Encoded protein: CASSSRQRSTNEKLFF.